Listed below are T cell receptor beta chains from one sample, sequenced in a study of blood T cell repertoires in COVID-19. Generated by immunoSEQ multiplex PCR, the TCRdb table keeps only in-frame clones and is missing some. The sample contains about 270,000 clones, 85% to 90% of which appear only once. Sequencing used PBMCs or T cells enriched from blood (not recorded which). The receptors were gathered from a woman between 18 and 29 years old who had recovered from COVID-19. Each CDR3 is given with its conserved first and last residue. The order of the fields is D gene, V gene, J gene, clone size, CDR3 DNA, CDR3 protein. A D gene is named only where the DNA matches it firmly. Only some rows state a clone size, as once, few, many or a class for expanded clones.

NA,TRBV7-8,TRBJ2-7,NA,TGTGCCAGCAGCAGCGTGGCTCCCTCCTACGAGCAGTACTTC,CASSSVAPSYEQYF
NA,TRBV5-4,TRBJ2-2,NA,TGTGCCAGCAGCTTGGACAGGGAGAACACCGGGGAGCTGTTTTTT,CASSLDRENTGELFF
TRBD2,TRBV5-6,TRBJ2-5,NA,TGTGCCAGCAGCTTGGACACTAGCGGGGTTGGGGAGACCCAGTACTTC,CASSLDTSGVGETQYF
NA,TRBV6-5,TRBJ2-7,NA,TGTGCCAGCAGTTACTTATCAGGGGTTTCCTACGAGCAGTACTTC,CASSYLSGVSYEQYF
NA,TRBV7-6,TRBJ1-1,once,TGTGCCAGCAGCTTAAATACAGGGTTGAACACTGAAGCTTTCTTT,CASSLNTGLNTEAFF
NA,TRBV2,TRBJ1-2,NA,TGTGCCAGCAGTGAGCTGGCCAGTAACTATGGCTACACCTTC,CASSELASNYGYTF
TRBD2,TRBV2,TRBJ2-4,NA,TGTGCCAGCAGTCCGGAAACTAGCGGAACTAAAAACATTCAGTACTTC,CASSPETSGTKNIQYF
NA,TRBV23-1,TRBJ2-7,NA,TGCGCCAGCAGTCAATCGGGCAGCTCCTACGAGCAGTACTTC,CASSQSGSSYEQYF
NA,TRBV30,TRBJ2-7,few,TGTGCCTGGAGCCCAACAAAACCTCAGGGGGGCTCCTACGAGCAGTACTTC,CAWSPTKPQGGSYEQYF
TRBD1,TRBV19,TRBJ1-4,NA,TGTGCCAGTAGTATAGTTGGGACAGTTGGTAATGAAAAACTGTTTTTT,CASSIVGTVGNEKLFF
NA,TRBV27,TRBJ2-7,NA,TGTGCCAGCTCTTGGAGGAACGAGCAGTACTTC,CASSWRNEQYF
NA,TRBV5-1,TRBJ2-7,NA,TGCGCCAGCAGCTTGTTTGGCAGGGAAGAGGGGGACGAGCAGTACTTC,CASSLFGREEGDEQYF
TRBD2,TRBV28,TRBJ2-1,once,TGTGCCAGCAGTTTAGGGGACTACTTGAGCTCCTACAATGAGCAGTTCTTC,CASSLGDYLSSYNEQFF
TRBD1,TRBV4-2,TRBJ1-1,once,TGTGCCAGCAGCCAAGATCTAGGTAACCGGGACAGGGACACTGAAGCTTTCTTT,CASSQDLGNRDRDTEAFF
NA,TRBV6-5,TRBJ1-1,NA,TGTGCCAGCAGTACAACCGGGAGGAACACTGAAGCTTTCTTT,CASSTTGRNTEAFF
TRBD1,TRBV5-1,TRBJ2-2,NA,TGCGCCAGCGGCGGGGACAGGGCTAACTCCCTGAACACCGGGGAGCTGTTTTTT,CASGGDRANSLNTGELFF
NA,TRBV4-2,TRBJ1-1,NA,TGTGCCAGCAGCCAAGATGGAGGGAACACTGAAGCTTTCTTT,CASSQDGGNTEAFF
TRBD1,TRBV28,TRBJ1-2,NA,TGTGCCAGCAGTTGGACAGGGGGGTTATATGGCTACACCTTC,CASSWTGGLYGYTF
NA,TRBV4-1,TRBJ1-1,NA,TGCGCCAGCAGCCAAGATCCGGGCACTGAAGCTTTCTTT,CASSQDPGTEAFF
NA,TRBV11-2,TRBJ1-1,NA,TGTGCCAGCAGCTTAGTCACGGACACTGAAGCTTTCTTT,CASSLVTDTEAFF